The T cell receptor (beta chain) described here comes from a study of T cell responses to AZD1222 COVID-19 vaccine. The CDR3 has 13 residues. V gave up 3 bases and J gave up 2 bases, with 7 bases separating them. The germline CDR1 and CDR2 sequences are MNHEY and SMNVEV (reference sequence). Study observations and caveats: The CD4 TCRs associated with vaccination extended across spike and predominated at 160-218 and 743-854.

Notes on this clone: Antigen: not known.

Clones were sequenced by immunoSEQ multiplex PCR, and TCRdb holds only the in-frame ones, with some missing. The table records 150,000 to 200,000 clones, approximately 90% of them present only once. The sample in question was peripheral blood, obtained on day 0 of AZD1222 vaccination. This rearrangement joins TRBV27 to TRBJ1-2; a weak D match, TRBD1 (5 bases). This TCR derives from an adult in good health. The CDR3 nucleotides are TGTGCCAGCAGTTTCGCAGGGAACTATGGCTACACCTTC. Translating it yields CASSFAGNYGYTF.